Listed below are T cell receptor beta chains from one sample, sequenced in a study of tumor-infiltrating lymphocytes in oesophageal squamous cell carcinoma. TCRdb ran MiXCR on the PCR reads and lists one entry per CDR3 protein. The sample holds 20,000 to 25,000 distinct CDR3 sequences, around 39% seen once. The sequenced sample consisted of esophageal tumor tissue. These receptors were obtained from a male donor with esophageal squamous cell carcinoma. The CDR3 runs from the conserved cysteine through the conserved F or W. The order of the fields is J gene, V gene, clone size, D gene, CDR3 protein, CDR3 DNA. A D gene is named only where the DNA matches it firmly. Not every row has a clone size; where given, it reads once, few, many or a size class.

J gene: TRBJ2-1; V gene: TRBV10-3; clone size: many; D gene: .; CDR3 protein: CAIGGRGYNEQFF; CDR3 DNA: TGTGCCATCGGGGGGCGCGGGTACAATGAGCAGTTCTTC
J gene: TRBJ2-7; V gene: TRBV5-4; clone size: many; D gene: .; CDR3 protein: CASSLGISYYEQYF; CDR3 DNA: TGTGCCAGCAGCTTGGGAATTTCCTATTACGAGCAGTACTTC
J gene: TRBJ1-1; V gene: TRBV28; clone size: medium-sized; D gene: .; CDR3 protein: CASSFLREYTEAFF; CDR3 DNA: TGTGCCAGCAGTTTTCTCAGGGAGTACACTGAAGCTTTCTTT
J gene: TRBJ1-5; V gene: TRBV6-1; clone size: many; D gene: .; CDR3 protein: CASSEAGGNQPQHF; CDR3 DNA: TGTGCCAGCAGTGAAGCAGGGGGGAATCAGCCCCAGCATTTT
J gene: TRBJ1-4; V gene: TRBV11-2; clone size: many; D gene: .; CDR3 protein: CASSPSARATNEKLFF; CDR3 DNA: TGTGCCAGCAGCCCTTCGGCGAGGGCAACTAATGAAAAACTGTTTTTT
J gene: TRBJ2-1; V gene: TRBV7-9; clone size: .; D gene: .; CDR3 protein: CASTFSVRRLSSYNEQFF; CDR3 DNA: TGTGCCAGCACCTTTAGTGTGCGAAGACTCTCATCCTACAATGAGCAGTTCTTC
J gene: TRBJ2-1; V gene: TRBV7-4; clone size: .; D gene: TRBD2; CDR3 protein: CASSFGLAGRGEQFF; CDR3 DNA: TGTGCCAGCAGCTTCGGTCTAGCGGGACGGGGTGAGCAGTTCTTC
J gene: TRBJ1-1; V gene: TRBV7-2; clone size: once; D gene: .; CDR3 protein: CASSLVLTEAFF; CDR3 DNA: TGTGCCAGCAGCTTAGTACTCACTGAAGCTTTCTTT
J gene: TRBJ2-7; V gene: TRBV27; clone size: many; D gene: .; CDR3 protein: CASSLRGAGEQYF; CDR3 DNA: TGTGCCAGCAGTTTAAGAGGGGCCGGCGAGCAGTACTTC
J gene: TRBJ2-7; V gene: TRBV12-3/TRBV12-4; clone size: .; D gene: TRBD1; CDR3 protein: CASSSSGGGGDEQYF; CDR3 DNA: TGTGCCAGCAGTTCCTCAGGGGGCGGTGGCGATGAGCAGTACTTC
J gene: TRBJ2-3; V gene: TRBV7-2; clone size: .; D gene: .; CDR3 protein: CASSWKQGFLPDTQYF; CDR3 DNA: TGTGCCAGCAGCTGGAAACAGGGTTTTCTCCCAGATACGCAGTATTTT
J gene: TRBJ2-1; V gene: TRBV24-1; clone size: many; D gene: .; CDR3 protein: CATSFDAYNEQFF; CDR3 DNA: TGTGCCACCAGTTTCGACGCCTACAATGAGCAGTTCTTC
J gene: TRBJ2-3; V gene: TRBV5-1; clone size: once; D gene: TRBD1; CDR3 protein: CASSLSGQGGTDTQYF; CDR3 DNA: TGCGCCAGCAGCTTGTCCGGACAGGGAGGCACAGATACGCAGTATTTT
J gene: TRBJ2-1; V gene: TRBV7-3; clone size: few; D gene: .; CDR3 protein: CASSPSVVSSYNEQFF; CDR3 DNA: TGTGCCAGCAGCCCATCGGTTGTGAGCTCCTACAATGAGCAGTTCTTC
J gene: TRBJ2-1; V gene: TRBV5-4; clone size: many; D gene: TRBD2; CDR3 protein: CASSPGQAGGPSRVF; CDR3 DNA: TGTGCCAGCAGCCCCGGGCAAGCGGGAGGGCCCTCCCGGGTCTTC
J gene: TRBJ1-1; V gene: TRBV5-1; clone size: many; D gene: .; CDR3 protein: CASSSTPGNTEAFF; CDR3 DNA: TGCGCCAGCAGTTCCACCCCAGGGAACACTGAAGCTTTCTTT
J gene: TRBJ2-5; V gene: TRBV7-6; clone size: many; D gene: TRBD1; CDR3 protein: CASSLVGQNLQETQYF; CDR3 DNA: TGTGCCAGCAGCTTAGTGGGACAGAATCTCCAAGAGACCCAGTACTTC
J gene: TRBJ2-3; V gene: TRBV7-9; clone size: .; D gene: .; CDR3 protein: CASSFFAGSTDTQYF; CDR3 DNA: TGTGCCAGCAGCTTTTTTGCGGGAAGCACAGATACGCAGTATTTT
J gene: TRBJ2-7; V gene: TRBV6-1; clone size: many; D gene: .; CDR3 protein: CASSGPNRGTYEQYF; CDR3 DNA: TGTGCCAGCAGTGGCCCGAATCGTGGGACCTACGAGCAGTACTTC
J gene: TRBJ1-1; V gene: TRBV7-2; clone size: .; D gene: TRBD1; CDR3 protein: CASRRTGGTEAFF; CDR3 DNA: TGTGCCAGCAGACGGACAGGGGGGACTGAAGCTTTCTTT
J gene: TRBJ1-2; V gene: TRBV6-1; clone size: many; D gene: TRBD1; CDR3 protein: CASTQGGYGYTF; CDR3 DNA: TGTGCCAGCACCCAGGGGGGCTATGGCTACACCTTC
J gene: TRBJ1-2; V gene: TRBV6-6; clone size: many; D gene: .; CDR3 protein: CASSYSPVGGYTF; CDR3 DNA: TGTGCCAGCAGTTACTCCCCGGTAGGGGGCTACACCTTC
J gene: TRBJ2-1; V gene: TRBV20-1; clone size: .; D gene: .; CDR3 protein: CSARVGRGPSYNEQFF; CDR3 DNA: TGCAGTGCTAGAGTTGGCCGGGGGCCCTCCTACAATGAGCAGTTCTTC
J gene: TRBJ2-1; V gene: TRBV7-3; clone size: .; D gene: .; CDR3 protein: CASSLIDEQFF; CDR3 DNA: TGTGCCAGCAGCTTGATCGATGAGCAGTTCTTC
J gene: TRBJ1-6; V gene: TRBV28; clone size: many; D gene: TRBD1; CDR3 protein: CASSLGGGTANSPLHF; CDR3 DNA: TGTGCCAGCAGTTTGGGGGGGGGGACAGCAAATTCACCCCTCCACTTT
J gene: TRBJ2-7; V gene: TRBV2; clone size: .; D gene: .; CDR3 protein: CASSEAPHEQYF; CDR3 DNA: TGTGCCAGCAGTGAAGCACCCCATGAGCAGTACTTC
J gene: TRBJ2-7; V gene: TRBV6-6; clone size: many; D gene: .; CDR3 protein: CASSYSLASSYNEQYF; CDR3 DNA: TGTGCCAGCAGTTACTCGTTGGCGAGCTCCTACAATGAGCAGTACTTC
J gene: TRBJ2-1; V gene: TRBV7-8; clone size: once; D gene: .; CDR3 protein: CASSLTDNYNEQFF; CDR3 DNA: TGTGCCAGCAGCTTAACCGACAACTACAATGAGCAGTTCTTC
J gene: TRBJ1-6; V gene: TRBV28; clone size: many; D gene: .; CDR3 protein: CATYTLGRGENSPLHF; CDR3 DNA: TGTGCCACCTACACGTTGGGGAGGGGTGAAAATTCACCCCTCCACTTT
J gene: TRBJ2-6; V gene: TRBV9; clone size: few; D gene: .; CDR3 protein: CASSISSSGANVLTF; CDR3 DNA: TGTGCCAGCAGCATTTCCAGCTCTGGGGCCAACGTCCTGACTTTC
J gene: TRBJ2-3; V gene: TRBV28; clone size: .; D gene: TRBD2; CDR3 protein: CASNTAGTSQTDTQYF; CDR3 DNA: TGTGCCAGCAATACAGCCGGGACTAGTCAAACAGATACGCAGTATTTT
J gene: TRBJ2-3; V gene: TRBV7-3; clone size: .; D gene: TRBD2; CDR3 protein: CASSELAGGHTQYF; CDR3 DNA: TGTGCCAGCAGCGAACTAGCGGGGGGGCATACGCAGTATTTT
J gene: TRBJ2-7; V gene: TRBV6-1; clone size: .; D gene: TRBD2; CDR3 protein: CASSETSGSSYEQYF; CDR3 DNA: TGTGCCAGCAGTGAAACTAGCGGTAGCTCCTACGAGCAGTACTTC
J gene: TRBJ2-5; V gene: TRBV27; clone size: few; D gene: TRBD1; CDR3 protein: CASSRDREAREQYF; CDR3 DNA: TGTGCCAGCAGTCGGGACAGGGAGGCAAGGGAGCAGTACTTC
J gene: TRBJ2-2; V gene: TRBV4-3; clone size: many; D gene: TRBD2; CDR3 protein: CASSSTSGGTGELFF; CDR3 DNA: TGCGCCAGCAGTTCGACTAGCGGCGGCACCGGGGAGCTGTTTTTT
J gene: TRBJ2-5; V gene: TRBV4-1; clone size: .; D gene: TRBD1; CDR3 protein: CASSRGSGGLADTQYF; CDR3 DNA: TGCGCCAGCAGCCGTGGGTCAGGGGGTTTAGCAGATACGCAGTACTTC
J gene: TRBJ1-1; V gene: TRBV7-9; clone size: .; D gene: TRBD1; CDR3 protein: CASSPLTGGTEAFF; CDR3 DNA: TGTGCCAGCAGCCCCCTGACAGGGGGCACTGAAGCTTTCTTT
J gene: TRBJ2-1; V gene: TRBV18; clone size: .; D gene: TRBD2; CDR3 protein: CASSPTSGRNEQFF; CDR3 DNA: TGTGCCAGCTCACCGACTAGCGGGAGGAATGAGCAGTTCTTC
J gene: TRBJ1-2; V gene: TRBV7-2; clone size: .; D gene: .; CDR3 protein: CASSLEGRADYYGYTF; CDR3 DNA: TGTGCCAGCAGCTTAGAAGGCAGGGCAGATTACTATGGCTACACCTTC
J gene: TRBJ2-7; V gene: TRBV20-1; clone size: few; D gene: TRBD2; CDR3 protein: CSAQDVASGRYEQYF; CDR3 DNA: TGCAGTGCCCAAGATGTGGCTAGCGGGAGATACGAGCAGTACTTC
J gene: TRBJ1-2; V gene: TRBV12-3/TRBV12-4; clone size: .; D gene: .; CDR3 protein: CASATSENYGYTF; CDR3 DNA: TGTGCCAGCGCCACCTCGGAAAACTATGGCTACACCTTC